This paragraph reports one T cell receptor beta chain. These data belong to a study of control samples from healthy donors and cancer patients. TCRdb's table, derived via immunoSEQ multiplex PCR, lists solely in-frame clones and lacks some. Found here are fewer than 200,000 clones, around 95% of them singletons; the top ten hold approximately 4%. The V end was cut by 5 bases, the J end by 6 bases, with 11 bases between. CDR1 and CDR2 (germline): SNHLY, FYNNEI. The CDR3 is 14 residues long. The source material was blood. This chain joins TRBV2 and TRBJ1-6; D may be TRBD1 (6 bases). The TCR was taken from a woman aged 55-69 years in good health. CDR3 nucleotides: TGTGCCAGCAGTAACCAGGACAGTAATTCACCCCTCCACTTT. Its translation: CASSNQDSNSPLHF.